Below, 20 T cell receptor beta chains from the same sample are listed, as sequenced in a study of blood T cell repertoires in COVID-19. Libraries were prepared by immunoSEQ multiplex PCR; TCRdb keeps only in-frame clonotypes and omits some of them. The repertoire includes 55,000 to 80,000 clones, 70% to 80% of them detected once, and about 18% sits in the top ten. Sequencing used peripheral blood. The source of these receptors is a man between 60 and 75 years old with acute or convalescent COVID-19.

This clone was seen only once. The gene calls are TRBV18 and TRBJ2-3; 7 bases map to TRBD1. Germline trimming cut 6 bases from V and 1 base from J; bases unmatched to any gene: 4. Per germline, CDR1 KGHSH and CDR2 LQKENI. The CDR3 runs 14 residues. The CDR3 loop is CASSPGTGTDTQYF. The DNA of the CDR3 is TGTGCCAGCTCCCCCGGGACAGGCACAGATACGCAGTATTTT. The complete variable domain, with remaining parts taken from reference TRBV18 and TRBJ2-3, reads NAGVMQNPRHLVRRRGQEARLRCSPMKGHSHVYWYRQLPEEGLKFMVYLQKENIIDESGMPKERFSAEFPKEGPSILRIQQVVRGDSAAYFCASSPGTGTDTQYFGPGTRLTVL.

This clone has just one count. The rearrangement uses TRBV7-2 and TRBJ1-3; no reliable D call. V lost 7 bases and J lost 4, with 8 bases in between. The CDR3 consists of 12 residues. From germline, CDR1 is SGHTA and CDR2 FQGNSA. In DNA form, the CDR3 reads TGTGCCAGCACCTGGGCAGGAAACACCATATATTTT. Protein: CASTWAGNTIYF.

CDR3 loop: CAWSGQGSVGNTIYF. The DNA for the CDR3 is TGTGCCTGGAGTGGACAGGGTTCGGTCGGAAACACCATATATTTT. This chain connects TRBV30 to TRBJ1-3; 7 bases match TRBD1. The V gene's germline CDR1 is GTSNPN and CDR2 SVGIG (reference sequence). The length of the CDR3 is 15 residues. V gave up 1 base and J gave up 4 bases; unmatched junction bases: 7.

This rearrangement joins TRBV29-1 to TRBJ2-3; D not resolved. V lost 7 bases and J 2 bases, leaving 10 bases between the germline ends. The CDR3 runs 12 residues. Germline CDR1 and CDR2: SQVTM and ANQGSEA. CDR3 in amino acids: CSAHPYTDTQYF. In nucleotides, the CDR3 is TGCAGCGCTCACCCCTACACAGATACGCAGTATTTT.

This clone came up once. The CDR3 DNA reads TGTGCCTGGGCCGGACAAACGAATTCACCCCTCCACTTT. Encoded protein: CAWAGQTNSPLHF. This chain connects TRBV30 to TRBJ1-6; D may be TRBD1 (5 bases). Trimming took 5 bases from V and 7 from J, leaving 12 bases between them. The CDR3 covers 13 residues. Germline V gene data show CDR1 as GTSNPN and CDR2 as SVGIG (reference sequence).

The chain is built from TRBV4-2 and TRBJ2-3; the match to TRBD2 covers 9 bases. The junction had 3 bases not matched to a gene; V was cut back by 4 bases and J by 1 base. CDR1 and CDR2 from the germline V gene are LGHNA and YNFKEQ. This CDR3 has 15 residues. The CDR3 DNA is TGTGCCAGCAGCCCGATAGCGGGAGGCACAGATACGCAGTATTTT. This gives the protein CASSPIAGGTDTQYF.

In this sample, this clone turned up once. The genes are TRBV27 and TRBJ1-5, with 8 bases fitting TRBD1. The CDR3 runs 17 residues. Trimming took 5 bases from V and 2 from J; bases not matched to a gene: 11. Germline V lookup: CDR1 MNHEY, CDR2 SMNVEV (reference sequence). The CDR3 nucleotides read TGTGCCAGCAGTACGCTCCAGGGGGCCGAACGCAATCAGCCCCAGCATTTT. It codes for CASSTLQGAERNQPQHF.

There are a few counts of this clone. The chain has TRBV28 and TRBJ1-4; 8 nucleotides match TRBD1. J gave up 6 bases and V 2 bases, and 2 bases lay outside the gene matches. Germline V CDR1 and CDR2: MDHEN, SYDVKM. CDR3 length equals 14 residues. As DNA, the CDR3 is TGTGCCAGCAGTTTAGTGGACAGGGATGAAAAACTGTTTTTT. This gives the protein CASSLVDRDEKLFF.

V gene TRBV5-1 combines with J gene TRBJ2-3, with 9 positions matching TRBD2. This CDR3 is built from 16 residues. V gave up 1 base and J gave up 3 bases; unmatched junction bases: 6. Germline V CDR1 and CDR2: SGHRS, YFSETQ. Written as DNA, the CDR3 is TGCGCCAGCAGCTTGATTAGCGGGAGAGGGACAGATACGCAGTATTTT. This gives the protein CASSLISGRGTDTQYF.

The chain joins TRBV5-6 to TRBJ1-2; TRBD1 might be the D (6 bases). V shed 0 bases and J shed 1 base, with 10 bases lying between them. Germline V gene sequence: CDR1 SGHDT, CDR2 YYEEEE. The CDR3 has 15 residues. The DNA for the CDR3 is TGTGCCAGCAGCTTGGCCGGACAGTTTAACTATGGCTACACCTTC. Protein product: CASSLAGQFNYGYTF.

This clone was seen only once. The CDR3 nucleotides are TGTGCCAGCAGCCCAGGACTAGCGGGAAATACGGGAAAGACCCAGTACTTC. This codes for CASSPGLAGNTGKTQYF. The chain combines TRBV5-4 with TRBJ2-5; 12 bases are a match to TRBD2. Germline V gives CDR1 SGHNT, CDR2 YYREEE (reference sequence). J was trimmed by 6 bases and V by 4 bases; bases with no gene match: 13. The CDR3 covers 17 residues.

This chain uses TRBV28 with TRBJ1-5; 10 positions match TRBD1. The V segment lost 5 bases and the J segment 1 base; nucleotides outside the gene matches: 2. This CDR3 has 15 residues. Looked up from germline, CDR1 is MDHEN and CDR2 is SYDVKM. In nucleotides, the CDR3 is TGTGCCAGCAGTCCGGGACAGGGGAGCAATCAGCCCCAGCATTTT. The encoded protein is CASSPGQGSNQPQHF.

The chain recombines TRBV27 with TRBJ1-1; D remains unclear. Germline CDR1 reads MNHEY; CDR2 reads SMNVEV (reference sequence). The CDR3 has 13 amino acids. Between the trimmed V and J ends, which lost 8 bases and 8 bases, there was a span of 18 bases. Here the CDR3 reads CASSPFSGEEAFF. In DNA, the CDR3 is TGTGCCAGCTCCCCCTTCAGCGGGGAAGAAGCTTTCTTT.

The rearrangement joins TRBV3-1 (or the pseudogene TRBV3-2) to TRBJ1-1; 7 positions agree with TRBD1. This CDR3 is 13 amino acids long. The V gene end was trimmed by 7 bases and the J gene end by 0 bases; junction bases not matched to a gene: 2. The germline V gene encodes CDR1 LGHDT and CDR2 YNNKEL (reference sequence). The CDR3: CASMDRMNTEAFF. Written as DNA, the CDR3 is TGTGCCAGCATGGACAGGATGAACACTGAAGCTTTCTTT.

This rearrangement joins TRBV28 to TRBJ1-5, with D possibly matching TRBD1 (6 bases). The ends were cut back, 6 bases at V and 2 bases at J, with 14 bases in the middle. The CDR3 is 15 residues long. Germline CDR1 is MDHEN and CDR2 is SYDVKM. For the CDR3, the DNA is TGTGCCAGCAGCTCATACAGGGCGGGCAATCAGCCCCAGCATTTT. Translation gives CASSSYRAGNQPQHF.

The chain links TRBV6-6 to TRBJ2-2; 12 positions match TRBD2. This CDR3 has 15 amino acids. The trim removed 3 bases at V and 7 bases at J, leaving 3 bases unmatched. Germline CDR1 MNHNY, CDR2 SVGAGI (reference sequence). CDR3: CASSYMTSGSGELFF. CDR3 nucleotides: TGTGCCAGCAGTTATATGACTAGCGGGAGCGGGGAGCTGTTTTTT.

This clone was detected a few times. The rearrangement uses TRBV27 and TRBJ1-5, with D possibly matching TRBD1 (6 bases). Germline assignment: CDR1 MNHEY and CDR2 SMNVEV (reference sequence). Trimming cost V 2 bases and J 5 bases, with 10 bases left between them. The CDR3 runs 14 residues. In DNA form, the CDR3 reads TGTGCCAGCAGTTTAGGGGGGGCCCATCAGCCCCAGCATTTT. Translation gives CASSLGGAHQPQHF.

The CDR3 spells CASSQDIGGGPRETQYF. In DNA form, the CDR3 reads TGCGCCAGCAGCCAAGATATTGGGGGAGGGCCTCGAGAGACCCAGTACTTC. The chain has TRBV4-1 and TRBJ2-5, with 7 bases aligning to TRBD2. Germline values: CDR1 MGHRA, CDR2 YSYEKL. The CDR3 spans 17 residues. V lost 0 bases to trimming and J lost 4 bases; unmatched junction nucleotides: 11.

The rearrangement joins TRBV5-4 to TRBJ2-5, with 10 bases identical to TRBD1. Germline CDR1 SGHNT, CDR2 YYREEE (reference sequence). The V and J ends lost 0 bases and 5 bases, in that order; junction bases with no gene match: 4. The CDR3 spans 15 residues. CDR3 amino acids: CASSLGQGAGETQYF. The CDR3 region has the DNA TGTGCCAGCAGCTTGGGACAGGGGGCAGGGGAGACCCAGTACTTC.

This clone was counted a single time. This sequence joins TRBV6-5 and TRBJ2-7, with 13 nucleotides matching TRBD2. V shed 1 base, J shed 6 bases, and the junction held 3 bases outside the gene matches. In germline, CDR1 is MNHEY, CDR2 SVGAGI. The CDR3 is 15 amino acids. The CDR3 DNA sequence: TGTGCCAGCAGTTACTTGCGGACTAGCGGGAGCGAGCAGTACTTC. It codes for CASSYLRTSGSEQYF.